This is a list of T cell receptor beta chains from one sample in a study of CD8 T cells in ankylosing spondylitis. TCRdb reprocessed the 5' RACE reads via MiXCR and lists one record per CDR3 protein. The data contain about 480,000 distinct CDR3 sequences, roughly 17% of them singletons. Source material: blood, either unsorted or a sorted T cell fraction (not recorded which). These receptors were collected from a male donor with ankylosing spondylitis. Each CDR3 is given with its conserved first and last residue. D genes are given only for firm matches. Part of the rows lack a size; the others show once, few, many or a class for expanded clones.

size,J,V,D,CDR3,DNA
few,TRBJ2-7,TRBV5-6,TRBD1,CASSFDRAGYEQYF,TGTGCCAGCAGCTTTGACAGGGCAGGTTACGAGCAGTACTTC
few,TRBJ2-3,TRBV4-1,TRBD1,CASSHLTGGRTDTQYF,TGCGCCAGCAGCCACCTTACAGGGGGAAGGACAGATACGCAGTATTTT
-,TRBJ1-6,TRBV2,-,CASMSGPGEYSPLHF,TGTGCCAGCATGAGTGGGCCAGGGGAGTATTCACCCCTCCACTTT
few,TRBJ2-1,TRBV24-1,TRBD2,CATSDPQGTSGVQFF,TGTGCCACCAGTGATCCACAAGGGACTAGCGGGGTTCAGTTCTTC
many,TRBJ2-1,TRBV5-1,-,CASSLGQPTYNEQFF,TGCGCCAGCAGCTTGGGACAGCCGACCTACAATGAGCAGTTCTTC
-,TRBJ1-5,TRBV27,-,CASSSGKSNQPQHF,TGTGCCAGCAGTTCAGGGAAAAGCAATCAGCCCCAGCATTTT
few,TRBJ2-1,TRBV28,-,CASTGNSASSYNEQFF,TGTGCCAGCACCGGAAATAGCGCCAGCTCCTACAATGAGCAGTTCTTC
few,TRBJ1-2,TRBV4-2,TRBD1,CASSQGNRDRGGYGYTF,TGTGCCAGCAGCCAAGGAAACCGGGACAGGGGGGGCTATGGCTACACCTTC
few,TRBJ2-2,TRBV29-1,TRBD1,CSVNTGGANTGELFF,TGCAGCGTTAATACAGGGGGCGCGAACACCGGGGAGCTGTTTTTT
-,TRBJ1-2,TRBV6-1,TRBD1,CASTEQGGPNYGYTF,TGTGCCAGCACTGAACAGGGGGGGCCTAACTATGGCTACACCTTC
many,TRBJ1-5,TRBV2,-,CASGDSNQPQHF,TGTGCCAGCGGGGATAGCAATCAGCCCCAGCATTTT
many,TRBJ2-5,TRBV5-1,TRBD1,CASSDGQGQETQYF,TGCGCCAGCAGCGACGGACAGGGACAAGAGACCCAGTACTTC
few,TRBJ2-5,TRBV28,-,CASSLQPGETQYF,TGTGCCAGCAGTTTACAGCCAGGGGAGACCCAGTACTTC
few,TRBJ1-5,TRBV28,-,CASRADQPQHF,TGTGCCAGCAGGGCCGATCAGCCCCAGCATTTT
-,TRBJ2-1,TRBV3-1,-,CASRSGTNNEQFF,TGTGCCAGCAGATCCGGGACCAACAATGAGCAGTTCTTC
-,TRBJ2-7,TRBV14,TRBD2,CASSRLGGNSYEQYF,TGTGCCAGCAGCCGCCTCGGGGGGAACTCCTACGAGCAGTACTTC
-,TRBJ2-3,TRBV9,-,CDSSVTVDTQYF,TGTGACAGCAGCGTAACGGTAGATACGCAGTATTTT
-,TRBJ1-5,TRBV27,-,CASSPRQRNQPQHF,TGTGCCAGCAGTCCCCGGCAGCGCAATCAGCCCCAGCATTTT
-,TRBJ2-3,TRBV20-1,TRBD2,CSAAREGTKTDTQYF,TGCAGTGCCGCGCGGGAGGGCACAAAGACAGATACGCAGTATTTT
many,TRBJ1-3,TRBV20-1,TRBD1,CSAYRGGGNTIYF,TGCAGTGCTTACAGGGGAGGTGGAAACACCATATATTTT
-,TRBJ1-2,TRBV6-6,-,CAVQDINYGYTF,TGTGCCGTACAGGATATTAACTATGGCTACACCTTC
many,TRBJ2-1,TRBV3-1,-,CASSHLGDNEQFF,TGTGCCAGCAGCCACCTGGGGGACAATGAGCAGTTCTTC
few,TRBJ2-3,TRBV29-1,-,CSVSPGIPDTQYF,TGCAGCGTTTCCCCCGGGATCCCGGATACGCAGTATTTT
-,TRBJ1-2,TRBV20-1,TRBD1,CSAKLTGAGYTF,TGCAGTGCCAAACTTACAGGGGCCGGCTACACCTTC
-,TRBJ1-2,TRBV5-5,TRBD1,CASSFLKATGWDGYTF,TGTGCCAGCAGCTTTTTGAAAGCGACAGGGTGGGATGGCTACACCTTC
few,TRBJ1-2,TRBV7-9,-,CASSFASDASGYTF,TGTGCCAGCAGCTTTGCCAGCGATGCGAGTGGCTACACCTTC
few,TRBJ2-1,TRBV5-1,TRBD2,CASRTSGGYNEQFF,TGCGCCAGCAGGACTAGCGGGGGATACAATGAGCAGTTCTTC
-,TRBJ2-1,TRBV27,TRBD2,CASSSGQGGLAGGYNEQFF,TGTGCCAGCAGTTCGGGACAGGGTGGACTAGCGGGAGGGTACAATGAGCAGTTCTTC
few,TRBJ1-3,TRBV28,-,CASSLWGETGNTIYF,TGTGCCAGCAGTTTGTGGGGGGAAACTGGAAACACCATATATTTT
many,TRBJ1-5,TRBV12-3/TRBV12-4,-,CASSFPHQPQHF,TGTGCCAGCAGTTTTCCCCATCAGCCCCAGCATTTT
few,TRBJ1-5,TRBV21-1,-,CASSKAAGAYSNQPQHF,TGTGCCAGCAGCAAAGCAGCAGGGGCTTATAGCAATCAGCCCCAGCATTTT
medium-sized,TRBJ1-5,TRBV29-1,-,CSVEGVGSNQPQHF,TGCAGCGTTGAAGGGGTGGGTAGCAATCAGCCCCAGCATTTT
-,TRBJ2-3,TRBV4-3,TRBD2,CASSQDGTRNTQYF,TGCGCCAGCAGCCAAGACGGGACTAGGAATACGCAGTATTTT
-,TRBJ1-2,TRBV20-1,-,CSARDWGAYGYTF,TGCAGTGCTAGAGATTGGGGGGCATATGGCTACACCTTC
many,TRBJ2-5,TRBV5-1,TRBD2,CASSPGLAGVVETQYF,TGCGCCAGCAGCCCGGGACTAGCGGGAGTGGTGGAGACCCAGTACTTC
few,TRBJ1-1,TRBV29-1,-,CSATQGPPAEAFF,TGCAGCGCTACCCAGGGACCGCCGGCTGAAGCTTTCTTT
-,TRBJ1-1,TRBV11-2,-,CASSLAPRGGTEAFF,TGTGCCAGCAGCTTAGCCCCCCGGGGGGGTACTGAAGCTTTCTTT
few,TRBJ1-1,TRBV7-2,-,CASSGPGMAEAFF,TGTGCCAGCAGCGGACCGGGGATGGCTGAAGCTTTCTTT